This TCR beta chain is from a study of vaccination and CD4 T cells after COVID-19. As to this clonotype: Its antigen is undetermined.

Germline values: CDR1 DFQATT, CDR2 SNEGSKA (reference sequence). The germline V and J ends were trimmed by 5 bases and 5 bases, with 18 bases remaining between them. This CDR3 is 14 amino acids long. Treatment meaning: 10-day PBMC culture with coronavirus spike peptide pools or control peptides (ViraFEST assay). Sequencing of cultured CD4+ T cell DNA used the Oncomine TCR Beta short-read assay. TCRdb re-called the PCR reads through MiXCR, storing one row per CDR3 protein. The sample includes about 15,000 distinct CDR3 sequences, 45% to 50% of them seen just once. The clonotype was recovered from a human donor with COVID-19. The chain links TRBV20-1 to TRBJ2-5; maybe TRBD1 (6 bases). Sequenced material: cultured CD4+ T cells from blood, taken after SARS-CoV-2 vaccination. CDR3 in DNA: TGCAGTGCTCCGAACAGGGTCCGAGGGGAGACCCAGTACTTC. Translating gives CSAPNRVRGETQYF.